The entry below describes one T cell receptor (beta chain). Its antigen remains unknown. The CDR3 runs 13 residues. V lost 11 bases to trimming and J lost 4 bases, with 17 bases between them. From germline, CDR1 is MNHEY and CDR2 SVGAGI. The sample originates from a study of T cell repertoires in cytomegalovirus infection. On the study more broadly: Public signatures in TCR beta pointed to CMV infection and matching HLA type. Study-level results: There were HLA-C-restricted CMV-specific TCR beta clonotypes dominating the ex vivo response.

TCRdb itself ran the reads through MiXCR, one entry per CDR3 protein. The sample lists about 530,000 distinct CDR3 sequences; about a quarter were seen once. The source material was PBMCs. The source of this sequence is a human donor in good health (CMV status not recorded). Some clones in this sample may be carry-over from other donors' samples. The genes are TRBV6-5 and TRBJ1-2, with a possible D match to TRBD1 (5 bases). The CDR3 here is CAGPFGDGYGYTF. The DNA of the CDR3 is TGTGCCGGTCCCTTCGGGGACGGCTATGGCTACACCTTC.